This TCR beta chain was documented in a study of blood T cell repertoires in COVID-19. Assay used: immunoSEQ multiplex PCR; TCRdb lists only in-frame clones, some missing. The top ten clones hold 9.5% to 13% of a sample with some 140,000 clones, about 83% of them seen once. The CDR3 length is 13 residues. V shed 5 bases and J shed 5 bases, with 12 bases lying between them. Germline V gives CDR1 MGHDK, CDR2 SYGVNS. The receptor comes from a woman aged 60-75 years with COVID-19, enrolled during active disease. The gene calls are TRBV25-1 and TRBJ1-1; maybe TRBD1 (6 bases). What was sequenced was peripheral blood. The CDR3 DNA reads as TGTGCCAGCAGTATCAGGGGTCGTACTGAAGCTTTCTTT. Translating it yields CASSIRGRTEAFF.